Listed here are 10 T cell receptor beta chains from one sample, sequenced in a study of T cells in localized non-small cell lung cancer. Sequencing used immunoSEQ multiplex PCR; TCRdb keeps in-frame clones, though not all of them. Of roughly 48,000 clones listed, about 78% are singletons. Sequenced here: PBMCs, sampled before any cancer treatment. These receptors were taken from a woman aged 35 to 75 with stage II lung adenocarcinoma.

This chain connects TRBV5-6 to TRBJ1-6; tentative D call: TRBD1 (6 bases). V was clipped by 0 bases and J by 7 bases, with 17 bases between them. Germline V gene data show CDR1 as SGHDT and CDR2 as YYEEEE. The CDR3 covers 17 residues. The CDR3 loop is CASSLGMGGSWNSPLHF. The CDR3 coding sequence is TGTGCCAGCAGCTTGGGAATGGGGGGCTCCTGGAATTCACCCCTCCACTTT.

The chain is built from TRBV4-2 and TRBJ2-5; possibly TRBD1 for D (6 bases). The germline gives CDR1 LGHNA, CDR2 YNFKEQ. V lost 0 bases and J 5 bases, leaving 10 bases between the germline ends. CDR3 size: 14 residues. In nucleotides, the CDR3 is TGTGCCAGCAGCCAAGATTTAAGGGGGGAGACCCAGTACTTC. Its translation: CASSQDLRGETQYF.

The CDR3 region is CASSAGQLHQPQHF. The CDR3 DNA reads as TGTGCCAGCAGTGCGGGACAACTGCATCAGCCCCAGCATTTT. The rearrangement links TRBV6-5 to TRBJ1-5; TRBD1 might be the D (6 bases). V was pared by 5 bases and J by 5 bases, with 13 bases between. The germline V gene has CDR1 MNHEY and CDR2 SVGAGI. This CDR3 has 14 residues.

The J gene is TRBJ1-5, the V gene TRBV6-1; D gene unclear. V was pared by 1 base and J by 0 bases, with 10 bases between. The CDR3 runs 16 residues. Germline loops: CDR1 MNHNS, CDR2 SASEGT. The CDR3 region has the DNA TGTGCCAGCAGTGAAGTCAGCAGTATTAGCAATCAGCCCCAGCATTTT. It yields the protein CASSEVSSISNQPQHF.

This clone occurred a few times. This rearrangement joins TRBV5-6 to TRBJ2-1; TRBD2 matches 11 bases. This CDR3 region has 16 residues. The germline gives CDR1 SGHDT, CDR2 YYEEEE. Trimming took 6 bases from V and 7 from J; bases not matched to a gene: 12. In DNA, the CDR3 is TGTGCCAGCAACCGGGGACTAGCGGTTTTGGATAATGAGCAGTTCTTC. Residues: CASNRGLAVLDNEQFF.

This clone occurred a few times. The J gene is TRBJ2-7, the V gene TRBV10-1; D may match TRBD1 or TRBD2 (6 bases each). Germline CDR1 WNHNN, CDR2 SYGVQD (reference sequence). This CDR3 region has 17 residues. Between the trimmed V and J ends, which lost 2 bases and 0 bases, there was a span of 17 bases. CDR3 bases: TGCGCCAGCAGTGAGGCCGGGGGCCACCACAGCTCCTACGAGCAGTACTTC. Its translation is CASSEAGGHHSSYEQYF.

CDR3 bases: TGTGCCAGCAGCCAAAAGACAGAAGCTTTCTTT. It translates to CASSQKTEAFF. The chain recombines TRBV14 with TRBJ1-1; D is ambiguous. The CDR3 sequence is 11 residues long. The V end lost 2 bases, the J end lost 8 bases, and 6 bases lay between the germline ends. CDR1 and CDR2 (germline): SGHDN, FVKESK. Combining the CDR3 with reference TRBV14 and TRBJ1-1 gives the whole variable domain EAGVTQFPSHSVIEKGQTVTLRCDPISGHDNLYWYRRVMGKEIKFLLHFVKESKQDESGMPNNRFLAERTGGTYSTLKVQPAELEDSGVYFCASSQKTEAFFGQGTRLTVV.

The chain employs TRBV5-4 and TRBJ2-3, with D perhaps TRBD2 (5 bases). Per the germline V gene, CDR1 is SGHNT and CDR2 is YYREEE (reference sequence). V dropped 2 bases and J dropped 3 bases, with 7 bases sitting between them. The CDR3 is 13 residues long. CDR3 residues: CASSFRGTDTQYF. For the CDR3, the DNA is TGTGCCAGCAGCTTCCGGGGTACAGATACGCAGTATTTT.

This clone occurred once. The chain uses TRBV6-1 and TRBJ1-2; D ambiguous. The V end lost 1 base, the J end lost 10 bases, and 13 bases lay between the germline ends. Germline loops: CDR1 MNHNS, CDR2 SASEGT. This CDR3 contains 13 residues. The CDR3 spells CASSEERDADYTF. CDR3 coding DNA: TGTGCCAGCAGTGAAGAAAGGGATGCTGACTACACCTTC.

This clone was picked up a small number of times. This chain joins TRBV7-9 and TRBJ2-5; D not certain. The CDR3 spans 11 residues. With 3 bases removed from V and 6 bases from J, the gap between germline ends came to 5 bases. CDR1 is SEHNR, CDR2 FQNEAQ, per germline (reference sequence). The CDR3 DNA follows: TGTGCCAGCAGCTTTACGCAGACCCAGTACTTC. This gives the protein CASSFTQTQYF.